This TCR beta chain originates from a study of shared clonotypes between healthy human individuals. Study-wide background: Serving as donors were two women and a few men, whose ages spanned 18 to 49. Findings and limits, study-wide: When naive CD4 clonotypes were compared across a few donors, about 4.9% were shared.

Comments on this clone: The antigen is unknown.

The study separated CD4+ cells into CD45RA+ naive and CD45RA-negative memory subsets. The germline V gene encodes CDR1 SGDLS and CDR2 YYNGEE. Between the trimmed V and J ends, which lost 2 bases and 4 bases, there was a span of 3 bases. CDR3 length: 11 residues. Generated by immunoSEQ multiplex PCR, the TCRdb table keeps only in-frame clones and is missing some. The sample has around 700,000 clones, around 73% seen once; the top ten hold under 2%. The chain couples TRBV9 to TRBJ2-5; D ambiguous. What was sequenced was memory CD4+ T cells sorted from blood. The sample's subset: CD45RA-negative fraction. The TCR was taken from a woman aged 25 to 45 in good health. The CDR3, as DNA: TGTGCCAGCAGCGTGTCAGAGACCCAGTACTTC. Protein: CASSVSETQYF.